This T cell receptor (beta chain) emerged from a study of CD8 T cells in Susac syndrome. This clonotype was picked up a small number of times. This CDR3 comprises 15 residues. The germline V and J ends were trimmed by 0 bases and 3 bases, with 8 bases remaining between them. From germline, CDR1 is MNHEY and CDR2 SVGAGI. cDNA came from approximately 0.5 to 1 ug RNA primed by random hexamers. TCRdb re-called the immunoSEQ multiplex PCR reads through MiXCR, storing one row per CDR3 protein. The sample has 250,000 to 300,000 distinct CDR3 sequences, 70% to 90% seen once. Material: CD8+ T cells from PBMCs. J is TRBJ2-2 and V is TRBV6-5; the D gene is possibly TRBD2 (6 bases). The source of this sequence is a human donor with multiple sclerosis. In DNA, the CDR3 is TGTGCCAGCAGTTACTCGGGGGGTTACACCGGGGAGCTGTTTTTT. This encodes CASSYSGGYTGELFF.